This T cell receptor beta chain is from a study of T cells in Graves' hyperthyroidism and ophthalmopathy. In the study overall: Peripheral blood specimens were obtained at initial diagnosis, prior to any treatment.

TCR beta CDR3 regions were amplified from RNA transcripts. First-round RT-PCR with HTBI primers amplified the TCR CDR3 region. MiXCR, applied by TCRdb to the multiplex PCR reads, yields one record per CDR3 protein. The table has approximately 490,000 distinct CDR3 sequences, about 22% seen once; the top ten hold around 54%. Whole-study findings and limits: Ophthalmopathy, which appeared later, was predicted by the model a median approximately 6.7 months before onset. Blood shared most expanded thyroid clonotypes above 0.001.

Exclusion of patients followed from uncontrolled infection, other autoimmune disease, pregnancy or lactation. This clonotype was seen a few times. Its matching antigen is unknown. Sequenced: blood. This sequence was found in a woman in her 70s with Graves' ophthalmopathy.

In DNA, the CDR3 is TGCAGTGCAACCAGAGACTACTTCTACGAGCAGTACTTC. Amino acids: CSATRDYFYEQYF. The chain is built from TRBV20-1 and TRBJ2-7; the D gene is possibly TRBD2 (5 bases). The V end was cut by 6 bases, the J end by 3 bases, with 15 bases between. The CDR3 sequence is 13 residues long. Germline CDR1 and CDR2: DFQATT and SNEGSKA (reference sequence).